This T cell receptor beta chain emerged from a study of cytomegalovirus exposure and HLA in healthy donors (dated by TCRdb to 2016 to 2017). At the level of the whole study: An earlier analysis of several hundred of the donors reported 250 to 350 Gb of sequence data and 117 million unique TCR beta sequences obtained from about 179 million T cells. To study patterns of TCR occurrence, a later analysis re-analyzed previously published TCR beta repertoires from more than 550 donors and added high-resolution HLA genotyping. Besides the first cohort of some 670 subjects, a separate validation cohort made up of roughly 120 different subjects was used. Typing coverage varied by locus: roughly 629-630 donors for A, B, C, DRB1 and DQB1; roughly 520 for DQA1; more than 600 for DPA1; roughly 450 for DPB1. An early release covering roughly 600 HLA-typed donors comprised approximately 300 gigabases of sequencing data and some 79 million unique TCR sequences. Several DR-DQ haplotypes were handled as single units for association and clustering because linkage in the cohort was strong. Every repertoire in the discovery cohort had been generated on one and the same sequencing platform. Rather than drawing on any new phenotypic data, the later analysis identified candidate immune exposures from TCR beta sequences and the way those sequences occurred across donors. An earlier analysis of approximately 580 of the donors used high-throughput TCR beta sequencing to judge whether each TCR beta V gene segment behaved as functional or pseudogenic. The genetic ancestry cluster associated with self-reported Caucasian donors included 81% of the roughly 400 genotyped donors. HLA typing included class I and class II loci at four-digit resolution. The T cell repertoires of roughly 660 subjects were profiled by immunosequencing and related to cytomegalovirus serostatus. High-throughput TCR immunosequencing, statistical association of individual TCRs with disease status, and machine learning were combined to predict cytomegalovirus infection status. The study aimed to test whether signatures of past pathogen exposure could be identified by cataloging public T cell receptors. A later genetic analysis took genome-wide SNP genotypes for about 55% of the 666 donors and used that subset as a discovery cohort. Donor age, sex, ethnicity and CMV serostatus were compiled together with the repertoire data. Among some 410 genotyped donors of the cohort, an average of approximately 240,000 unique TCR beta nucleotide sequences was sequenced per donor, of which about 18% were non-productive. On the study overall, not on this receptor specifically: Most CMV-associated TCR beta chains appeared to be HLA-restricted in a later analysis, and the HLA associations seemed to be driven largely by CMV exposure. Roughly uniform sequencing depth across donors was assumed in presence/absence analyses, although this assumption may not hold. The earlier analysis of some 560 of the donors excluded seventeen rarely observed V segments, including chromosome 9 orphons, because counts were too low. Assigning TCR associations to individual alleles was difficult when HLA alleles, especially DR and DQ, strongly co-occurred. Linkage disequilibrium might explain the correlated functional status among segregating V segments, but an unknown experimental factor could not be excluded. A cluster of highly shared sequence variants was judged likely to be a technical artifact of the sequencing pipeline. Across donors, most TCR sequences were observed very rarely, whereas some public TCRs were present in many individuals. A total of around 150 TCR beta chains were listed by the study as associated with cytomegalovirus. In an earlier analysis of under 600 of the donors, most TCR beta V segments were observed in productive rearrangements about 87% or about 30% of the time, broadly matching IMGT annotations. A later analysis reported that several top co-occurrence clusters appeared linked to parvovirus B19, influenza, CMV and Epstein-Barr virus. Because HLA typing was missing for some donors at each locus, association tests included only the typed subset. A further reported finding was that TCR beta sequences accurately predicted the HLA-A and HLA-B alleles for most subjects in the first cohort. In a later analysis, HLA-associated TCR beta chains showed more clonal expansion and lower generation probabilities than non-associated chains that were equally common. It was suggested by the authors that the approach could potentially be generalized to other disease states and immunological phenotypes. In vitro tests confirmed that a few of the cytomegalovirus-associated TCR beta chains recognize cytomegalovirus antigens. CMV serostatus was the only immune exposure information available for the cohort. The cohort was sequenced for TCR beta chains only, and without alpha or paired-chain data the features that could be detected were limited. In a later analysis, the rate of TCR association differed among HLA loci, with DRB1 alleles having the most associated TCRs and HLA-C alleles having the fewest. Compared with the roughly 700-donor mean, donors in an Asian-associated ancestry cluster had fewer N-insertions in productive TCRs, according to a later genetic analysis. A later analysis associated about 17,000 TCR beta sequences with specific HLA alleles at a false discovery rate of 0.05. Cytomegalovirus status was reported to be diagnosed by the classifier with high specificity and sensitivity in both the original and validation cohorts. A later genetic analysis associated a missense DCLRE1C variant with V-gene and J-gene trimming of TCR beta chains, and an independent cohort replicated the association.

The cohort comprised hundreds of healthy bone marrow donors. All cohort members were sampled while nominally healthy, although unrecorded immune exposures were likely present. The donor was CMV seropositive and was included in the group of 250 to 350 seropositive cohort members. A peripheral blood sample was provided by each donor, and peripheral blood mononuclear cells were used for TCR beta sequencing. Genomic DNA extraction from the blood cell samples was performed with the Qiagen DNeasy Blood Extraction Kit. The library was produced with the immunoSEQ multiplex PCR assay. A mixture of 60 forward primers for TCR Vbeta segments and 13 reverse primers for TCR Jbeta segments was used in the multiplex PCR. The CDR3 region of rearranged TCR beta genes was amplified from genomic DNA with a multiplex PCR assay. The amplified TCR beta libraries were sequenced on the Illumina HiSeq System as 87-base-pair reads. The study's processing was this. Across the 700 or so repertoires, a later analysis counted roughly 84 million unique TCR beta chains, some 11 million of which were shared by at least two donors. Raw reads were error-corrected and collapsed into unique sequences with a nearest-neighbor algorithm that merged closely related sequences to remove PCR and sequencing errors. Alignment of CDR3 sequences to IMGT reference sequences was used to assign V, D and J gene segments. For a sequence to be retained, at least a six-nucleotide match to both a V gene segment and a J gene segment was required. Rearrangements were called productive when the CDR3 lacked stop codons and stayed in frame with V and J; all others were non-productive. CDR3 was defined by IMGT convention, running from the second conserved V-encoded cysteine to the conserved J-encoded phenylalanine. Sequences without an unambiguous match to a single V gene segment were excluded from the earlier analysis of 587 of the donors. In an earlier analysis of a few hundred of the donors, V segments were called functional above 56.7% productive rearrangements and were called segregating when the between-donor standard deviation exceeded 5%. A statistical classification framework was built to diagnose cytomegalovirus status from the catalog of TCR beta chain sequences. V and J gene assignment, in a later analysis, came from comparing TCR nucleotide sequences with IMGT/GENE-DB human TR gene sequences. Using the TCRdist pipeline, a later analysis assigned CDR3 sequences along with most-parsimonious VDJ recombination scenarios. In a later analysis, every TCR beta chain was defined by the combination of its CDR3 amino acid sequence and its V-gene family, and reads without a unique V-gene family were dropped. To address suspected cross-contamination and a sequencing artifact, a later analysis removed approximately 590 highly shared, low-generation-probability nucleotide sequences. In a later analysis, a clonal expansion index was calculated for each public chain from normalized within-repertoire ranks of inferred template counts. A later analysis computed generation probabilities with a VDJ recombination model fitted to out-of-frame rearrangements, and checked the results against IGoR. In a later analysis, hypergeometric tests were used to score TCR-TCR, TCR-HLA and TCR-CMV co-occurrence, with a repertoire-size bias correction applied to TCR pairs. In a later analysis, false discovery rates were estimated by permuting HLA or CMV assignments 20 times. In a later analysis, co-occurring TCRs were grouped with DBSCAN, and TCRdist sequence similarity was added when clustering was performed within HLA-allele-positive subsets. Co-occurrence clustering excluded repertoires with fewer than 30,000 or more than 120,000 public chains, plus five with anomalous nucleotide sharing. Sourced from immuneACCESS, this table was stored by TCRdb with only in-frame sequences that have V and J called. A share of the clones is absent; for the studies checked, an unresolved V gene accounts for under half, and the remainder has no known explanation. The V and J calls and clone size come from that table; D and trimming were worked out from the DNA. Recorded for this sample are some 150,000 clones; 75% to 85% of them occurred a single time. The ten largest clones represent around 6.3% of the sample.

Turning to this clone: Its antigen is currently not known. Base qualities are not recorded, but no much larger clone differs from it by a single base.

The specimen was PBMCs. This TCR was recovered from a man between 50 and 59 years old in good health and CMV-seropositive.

The CDR3 amino acid sequence is: CAWSNRGLGEAFF. The sequenced DNA: TGTGCCTGGAGTAACAGGGGGCTGGGTGAAGCTTTCTTT. The chain couples TRBV30 to TRBJ1-1; 9 central bases correspond to TRBD1. V is trimmed back by 2 bases and J by 7 bases, and the junction contains 5 bases that no gene match accounts for. The CDR3 holds 13 amino acids from the cysteine to the phenylalanine. Only the CDR3 DNA stays, 39 bases, in frame from base 1. The germline V gene encodes CDR1 GTSNPN and CDR2 SVGIG (reference sequence).